The 28 T cell receptor beta chains below were found in one sample sequenced in a study of post-analysis software for immune sequencing data (dated by TCRdb to the mid-2010s). The paper as a whole reports these results and caveats: Four to six TRBV segments, including TRBV5-6, TRBV5-1 and TRBV20-1, were significantly more frequent in patients than controls.

Receptor libraries were prepared by PCR. Instrument used: Illumina HiSeq 2500. To reduce PCR and sequencing biases, unique molecular identifiers were incorporated into the TCR beta cDNA libraries. TCRdb passed the public sequencing reads through fastp at Q25 and MiXCR, retaining productive beta sequences. Rows with one shared CDR3 protein collapse into an entry with the most common genes and DNA. The sample table contains around 440,000 distinct CDR3 sequences; only one count was recorded for roughly 45% of them. About 12% of the sample belongs to the ten largest clones. Which antigens these TCRs recognize remains unknown. The sequencing input was blood. Receptors were obtained from a girl under 18 with multiple sclerosis.

This clonotype occurred a few times. The chain joins TRBV7-9 to TRBJ2-6; 7 bases are shared with TRBD2. Germline CDR1 is SEHNR and CDR2 is FQNEAQ (reference sequence). The length of the CDR3 is 20 residues. Losses at the gene ends were 2 bases for V and 0 bases for J; bases not matched to a gene: 13. The CDR3 loop is CASSLISFRGEFSGANVLTF. The CDR3 DNA is TGTGCCAGCAGCTTAATCTCTTTTCGGGGGGAATTCTCTGGGGCCAACGTCCTGACTTTC.

The rearrangement links TRBV20-1 to TRBJ1-5; unclear D gene. CDR1 and CDR2 (germline): DFQATT, SNEGSKA (reference sequence). The germline V and J ends were trimmed by 3 bases and 3 bases, with 6 bases remaining between them. The CDR3 is 12 amino acids. The CDR3 spells CSASGFNQPQHF. For the CDR3, the DNA is TGCAGTGCTAGTGGATTCAATCAGCCCCAGCATTTT.

Turning to this clonotype: Its ends do not fully match the called genes, so a read error is possible. The V gene is TRBV20-1, the J gene TRBJ1-4; TRBD1 matches 7 bases. The CDR3 spans 14 residues. Germline V gene lookup returns CDR1 DFQATT and CDR2 SNEGSKA (reference sequence). The chain's CDR3 is CSAPKGGTNEKRFF. In DNA form, the CDR3 reads TGCAGTGCTCCGAAAGGGGGCACTAATGAAAAACGGTTTTTT.

This sequence joins TRBV4-1 and TRBJ1-4; D is ambiguous. The CDR3 is 16 residues long. CDR1 and CDR2 from the germline V gene are MGHRA and YSYEKL. Trimming removed 0 bases from V and 0 bases from J, with 8 bases in between. CDR3 DNA: TGCGCCAGCAGCCAAGATCCGGGTGCAACTAATGAAAAACTGTTTTTT. Amino acid sequence: CASSQDPGATNEKLFF.

This clonotype occurred a few times. V gene TRBV7-3 combines with J gene TRBJ2-3, with D uncertain. The CDR3 totals 13 residues. Germline V gene sequence: CDR1 SGHTA, CDR2 FQGTGA. V was trimmed by 3 bases and J by 1 base, leaving 5 bases between them. The CDR3 sequence is CASSFSGTDTQYF. In DNA form, the CDR3 reads TGTGCCAGCAGCTTCTCTGGCACAGATACGCAGTATTTT.

The chain joins TRBV12-3 or TRBV12-4 to TRBJ2-7, with D possibly being TRBD2 (6 bases). The CDR3 consists of 15 residues. Trimming removed 6 bases from V and 4 bases from J, with 19 bases in between. DNA of the CDR3: TGTGCCAGCAGCCGGCGGGTGGCTAGCGATTACGAGCAGTACTTC. Translated: CASSRRVASDYEQYF.

The chain uses TRBV20-1 and TRBJ1-2, with D possibly being TRBD1 (5 bases). This CDR3 region has 13 residues. CDR1 is DFQATT, CDR2 SNEGSKA, per germline (reference sequence). Trimming took off 4 bases at V and 8 bases at J, with 17 bases between the two ends. The CDR3 nucleotides are TGCAGTGCTACCGGGACCGGGCTTGGAGGCTACACCTTC. Translating gives CSATGTGLGGYTF.

The chain is built from TRBV7-2 and TRBJ2-7; 9 nucleotides agree with TRBD1. Looked up from germline, CDR1 is SGHTA and CDR2 is FQGNSA. The CDR3 is 15 amino acids. Unmatched junction bases numbered 8, after V lost 5 bases and J lost 3 bases. CDR3 bases: TGTGCCAGCAGCATGGCCGGGACAGGGATCTACGAGCAGTACTTC. Residues: CASSMAGTGIYEQYF.

The chain is built from TRBV12-3 or TRBV12-4 and TRBJ2-2; 9 positions agree with TRBD2. The ends lost 6 bases at V and 0 bases at J; junction bases unmatched: 8. The CDR3 is made up of 17 amino acids. The CDR3 spells CASRKGLAGSNTGELFF. The CDR3, as DNA: TGTGCCAGCAGGAAGGGTCTAGCGGGGTCGAACACCGGGGAGCTGTTTTTT.

The chain uses TRBV27 and TRBJ2-1; weak D call: TRBD2 (5 bases). The V gene lost 0 bases and the J gene lost 7 bases, with 10 bases spanning the gap. The CDR3 has 14 residues. CDR1 and CDR2 from the germline V gene are MNHEY and SMNVEV (reference sequence). The CDR3 coding sequence is TGTGCCAGCAGTTTATCCCCTCTAGCAAATGAGCAGTTCTTC. It codes for CASSLSPLANEQFF.

About this clonotype itself: This may be a read error: a much more frequent sequence differs by one nucleotide. This sequence joins TRBV5-1 and TRBJ2-3; 7 nucleotides line up with TRBD2. J gave up 4 bases and V 6 bases, and 17 bases lay outside the gene matches. This CDR3 has 17 residues. The germline V gene has CDR1 SGHRS and CDR2 YFSETQ. CDR3 region: CASKTQSGTTYADTQYF. The CDR3 DNA follows: TGCGCCAGCAAAACCCAAAGCGGGACGACATACGCAGATACGCAGTATTTT.

V gene TRBV7-3 combines with J gene TRBJ2-3; 7 bases agree with TRBD1. Germline CDR1 and CDR2: SGHTA and FQGTGA. The CDR3 length is 15 residues. V gave up 4 bases and J gave up 7 bases; unmatched junction bases: 11. CDR3 in amino acids: CASSSSRTGVNTQYF. The CDR3 nucleotides are TGTGCCAGCAGCTCCTCCCGGACAGGTGTAAATACGCAGTATTTT.

This rearrangement joins TRBV28 to TRBJ1-6; TRBD1 might be the D (5 bases). The germline V gene encodes CDR1 MDHEN and CDR2 SYDVKM. V was cut by 3 bases and J by 11 bases, with 11 bases left in between. The CDR3 contains 13 residues. DNA for the CDR3: TGTGCCAGCAGTTTGCCAGCACAGGCACCCCTCCACTTT. This translates into CASSLPAQAPLHF.

The V call is TRBV6-6, the J call TRBJ1-1; D not resolved. The CDR3 loop spans 13 amino acids. Trimming took 4 bases from V and 0 from J, leaving 6 bases between them. The V gene's germline CDR1 is MNHNY and CDR2 SVGAGI (reference sequence). This CDR3 reads CASSSLMNTEAFF. CDR3 nucleotides: TGTGCCAGCAGTTCACTCATGAACACTGAAGCTTTCTTT.

The gene calls are TRBV6-2 or TRBV6-3 and TRBJ2-5; unclear D gene. The V end lost 8 bases, the J end lost 5 bases, and 9 bases lay between the germline ends. The CDR3 is made up of 11 amino acids. The V gene's germline CDR1 is MNHEY and CDR2 SVGEGT. The CDR3, as DNA: TGTGCCAGCGGTGCTTCGGAGACCCAGTACTTC. Protein: CASGASETQYF.

The rearrangement joins TRBV28 to TRBJ1-5; D is undetermined. V dropped 1 base and J dropped 0 bases, with 7 bases sitting between them. CDR3 length equals 15 residues. The germline V gene encodes CDR1 MDHEN and CDR2 SYDVKM. For the CDR3, the DNA is TGTGCCAGCAGTTTATCAGCCTATAGCAATCAGCCCCAGCATTTT. Its protein is CASSLSAYSNQPQHF.

J is TRBJ1-2 and V is TRBV7-2; 7 nucleotides align to TRBD1. The trim removed 1 base at V and 5 bases at J, leaving 4 bases unmatched. Germline V lookup: CDR1 SGHTA, CDR2 FQGNSA. CDR3 length: 14 residues. The CDR3 protein is CASSLVGTEYGYTF. CDR3 sequence (DNA): TGTGCCAGCAGCTTAGTTGGGACAGAGTATGGCTACACCTTC.

V usage is TRBV7-9 and J usage is TRBJ2-7, with unresolved D. This CDR3 region has 13 residues. V was cut by 1 base and J by 5 bases, with 9 bases left in between. Per germline, CDR1 SEHNR and CDR2 FQNEAQ (reference sequence). In nucleotides, the CDR3 is TGTGCCAGCAGCTTAGTCCCAAACGACGAGCAGTACTTC. Protein product: CASSLVPNDEQYF.

The gene calls are TRBV11-2 and TRBJ2-1, with D tentatively TRBD2 (6 bases). The length of the CDR3 is 16 residues. The V and J ends lost 2 bases and 6 bases respectively, with 17 bases between them. Germline V gives CDR1 SGHAT, CDR2 FQNNGV. Written as DNA, the CDR3 is TGTGCCAGCAGCTTATTCAAGAAGGGGAGGCGCAATGAGCAGTTCTTC. Translating it yields CASSLFKKGRRNEQFF.

V usage is TRBV6-5 and J usage is TRBJ1-2; 8 nucleotides line up with TRBD1. The CDR3 consists of 15 residues. V gave up 0 bases and J gave up 2 bases; unmatched junction bases: 2. Germline V CDR1 and CDR2: MNHEY, SVGAGI. The CDR3 sequence is CASSYSAGGNYGYTF. In DNA form, the CDR3 reads TGTGCCAGCAGTTACTCGGCAGGGGGCAACTATGGCTACACCTTC.

The chain uses TRBV12-3 or TRBV12-4 and TRBJ2-7; tentatively, D is TRBD1 (6 bases). V dropped 3 bases and J dropped 4 bases, with 10 bases sitting between them. There are 13 residues in the CDR3. In nucleotides, the CDR3 is TGTGCCAGCAGTTTGTACAGGGCTTACGAGCAGTACTTC. Protein product: CASSLYRAYEQYF.

V gene TRBV7-2 combines with J gene TRBJ2-3; 9 bases match TRBD2. V lost 1 base to trimming and J lost 4 bases; unmatched junction nucleotides: 18. CDR1 and CDR2 (germline): SGHTA, FQGNSA. CDR3 length: 20 amino acids. CDR3 DNA: TGTGCCAGCAGCTTAGTCGTTGTGGGGCGGCGTAGCGGGAGCGCAGATACGCAGTATTTT. Translation gives CASSLVVVGRRSGSADTQYF.

The chain carries TRBV6-6 and TRBJ2-1; 7 nucleotides line up with TRBD2. V shed 6 bases, J shed 12 bases, and the junction held 5 bases outside the gene matches. Germline loops: CDR1 MNHNY, CDR2 SVGAGI (reference sequence). The CDR3 runs to 11 residues. The CDR3: CASRGAGSQFF. The CDR3 DNA sequence: TGTGCCAGCAGAGGAGCGGGGTCGCAGTTCTTC.

This clonotype has more than one count but fewer than ten. The chain uses TRBV7-6 and TRBJ1-1, with D possibly being TRBD1 (6 bases). The CDR3 is 14 amino acids. CDR1 is SGHVS, CDR2 FNYEAQ, per germline. Trimming stripped 8 bases from V and 2 bases from J, with 15 bases between. The CDR3 DNA is TGTGCCAGCGTGGGGGGCCAGGGAAACACTGAAGCTTTCTTT. Translation: CASVGGQGNTEAFF.

A single count supports this clonotype. The gene calls are TRBV5-1 and TRBJ2-4; 8 bases are a match to TRBD1. The J call is in doubt because the DNA end fits TRBJ2-7 better. Germline assignment: CDR1 SGHRS and CDR2 YFSETQ. The CDR3 covers 17 residues. The CDR3 is CASQRTGDRLSSYEQYF. The CDR3 DNA sequence: TGCGCCAGTCAGCGAACGGGGGACAGGTTGTCATCATACGAGCAGTACTTC.

J is TRBJ1-2 and V is TRBV7-2; D is undetermined. Germline V CDR1 and CDR2: SGHTA, FQGNSA. V dropped 5 bases and J dropped 4 bases, with 17 bases sitting between them. The CDR3 has 15 residues. In nucleotides, the CDR3 is TGTGCCAGCAGCGAGAGGACGTGGGAAAGCTATGGCTACACCTTC. Its protein product is CASSERTWESYGYTF.

This rearrangement joins TRBV28 to TRBJ2-1; a possible D gene is TRBD1 (6 bases). Per the germline V gene, CDR1 is MDHEN and CDR2 is SYDVKM. Trimming took off 4 bases at V and 5 bases at J, with 12 bases between the two ends. CDR3 size: 14 residues. CDR3: CASSSPGVHNEQFF. In nucleotides, the CDR3 is TGTGCCAGCAGTTCCCCAGGGGTTCACAATGAGCAGTTCTTC.

This clonotype was picked up a small number of times. The rearrangement joins TRBV9 to TRBJ1-2; 8 bases line up with TRBD1. Germline assignment: CDR1 SGDLS and CDR2 YYNGEE. V lost 0 bases to trimming and J lost 4 bases; unmatched junction nucleotides: 8. The length of the CDR3 is 16 residues. As DNA, the CDR3 is TGTGCCAGCAGCGTAGCTACGGGGGACAGGAGCTATGGCTACACCTTC. Its protein product is CASSVATGDRSYGYTF. Together with reference TRBV9 and TRBJ1-2, the CDR3 gives the full variable domain: DSGVTQTPKHLITATGQRVTLRCSPRSGDLSVYWYQQSLDQGLQFLIQYYNGEERAKGNILERFSAQQFPDLHSELNLSSLELGDSALYFCASSVATGDRSYGYTFGSGTRLTVV.